This TCR beta chain was sequenced for a study of control samples from healthy donors and cancer patients. The germline V gene has CDR1 MDHEN and CDR2 SYDVKM. Trimming took off 5 bases at V and 6 bases at J, with 5 bases between the two ends. CDR3 length: 11 residues. Profiled with immunoSEQ multiplex PCR; TCRdb holds only in-frame clones, not every one. The table records approximately 140,000 clones, 80% to 95% of them present only once. The J gene is TRBJ1-3, the V gene TRBV28; D is ambiguous. The receptor was derived from a man aged 25 to 40 in good health. Sequencing was carried out using blood. CDR3 amino acids: CASSQLNTIYF. The CDR3 nucleotides are TGTGCCAGCAGTCAGTTAAACACCATATATTTT. The variable domain in full, with the rest retrieved from reference TRBV28 and TRBJ1-3, is DVKVTQSSRYLVKRTGEKVFLECVQDMDHENMFWYRQDPGLGLRLIYFSYDVKMKEKGDIPEGYSVSREKKERFSLILESASTNQTSMYLCASSQLNTIYFGEGSWLTVV.